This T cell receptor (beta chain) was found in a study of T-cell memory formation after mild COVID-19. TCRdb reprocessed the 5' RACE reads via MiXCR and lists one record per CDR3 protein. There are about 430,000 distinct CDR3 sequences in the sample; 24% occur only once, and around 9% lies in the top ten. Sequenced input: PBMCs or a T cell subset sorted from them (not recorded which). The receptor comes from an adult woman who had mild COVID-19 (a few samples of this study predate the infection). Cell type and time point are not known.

CDR3 coding DNA: TGTGCCAGCAGTTACACCGGACAGGGATCCGGCTACACCTTC. Translating it yields CASSYTGQGSGYTF. The rearrangement uses TRBV6-5 and TRBJ1-2; 8 bases are shared with TRBD1. Germline CDR1 and CDR2: MNHEY and SVGAGI. The V segment lost 2 bases and the J segment 8 bases; nucleotides outside the gene matches: 7. This CDR3 is built from 14 residues.